This T cell receptor (beta chain) was identified during a study of regulatory T cells in long-lasting Graves disease. Assembly of TCR beta libraries relied on iRepertoire HTBI primers together with Arm-PCR of CDR3 regions. TCRdb used MiXCR to reprocess the multiplex PCR reads, holding one entry per CDR3 protein. Here the sample spans hundreds of thousands of distinct CDR3 sequences, under 25% being singletons. Documented time point: persistent/refractory GD, antithyroid drugs over 5 years with positive TRAb. Isolated PBMC RNA provided the starting material for the TCR library. The CDR3 runs 17 residues. Germline V gene lookup returns CDR1 MNHNS and CDR2 SASEGT. V lost 5 bases and J 7 bases, leaving 23 bases between the germline ends.

This sequence joins TRBV6-1 and TRBJ2-2, with unresolved D. This sample comprised peripheral blood mononuclear cells (PBMCs), obtained when the disease was refractory, from a patient treated with antithyroid drugs. The source is a female donor with Graves disease. CDR3 amino acids: CASSPLPLRGVIGELFF. CDR3 DNA: TGTGCCAGCAGTCCTCTCCCACTAAGAGGAGTAATCGGGGAGCTGTTTTTT.